These 26 T cell receptor beta chains originate from one sample sequenced in a study of blood T cell repertoires in COVID-19. Libraries were prepared by immunoSEQ multiplex PCR; TCRdb keeps only in-frame clonotypes and omits some of them. The sample has around 45,000 clones; about 89% are singletons. The material sequenced was peripheral blood. The receptors originated from a man in his 60s with active or convalescent COVID-19.

This clone was counted once. This sequence joins TRBV24-1 and TRBJ2-3; 11 nucleotides agree with TRBD2. V gave up 5 bases and J gave up 3 bases; unmatched junction bases: 12. The CDR3 is 18 amino acids. Germline V gene sequence: CDR1 KGHDR, CDR2 SFDVKD. This CDR3 is CATSAIAGGPGSTDTQYF. In DNA, the CDR3 is TGTGCCACCAGTGCCATAGCGGGGGGGCCTGGGAGTACAGATACGCAGTATTTT.

V usage is TRBV3-1 (or the pseudogene TRBV3-2) and J usage is TRBJ2-7; D is unresolved. Trimming removed 2 bases at V and 1 base at J, with 9 bases between. CDR1 is LGHDT, CDR2 YNNKEL, per germline (reference sequence). The CDR3 length is 14 residues. In DNA, the CDR3 is TGTGCCAGCAGCCAACCCGGTCGTTCCTACGAGCAGTACTTC. Translated: CASSQPGRSYEQYF.

This clone has more than one count but fewer than ten. The chain carries TRBV6-2 or TRBV6-3 and TRBJ1-5, with 12 bases identical to TRBD1. This CDR3 is 16 amino acids long. Trimming cost V 4 bases and J 7 bases; bases outside gene matches: 8. Germline lookup yields CDR1 MNHEY and CDR2 SVGEGT. CDR3 amino acids: CASSSTGQGAWQPQHF. The CDR3 nucleotides are TGTGCCAGCAGTTCCACGGGACAGGGGGCCTGGCAGCCCCAGCATTTT.

The chain recombines TRBV15 with TRBJ1-2, with D unresolved. Per germline, CDR1 LNHNV and CDR2 YYDKDF (reference sequence). CDR3 length: 15 amino acids. V was cut by 0 bases and J by 2 bases, with 10 bases left in between. CDR3 nucleotide sequence: TGTGCCACCAGCAGAGATCCGAATCAGAACTATGGCTACACCTTC. It specifies CATSRDPNQNYGYTF.

V and J are TRBV5-4 and TRBJ1-6; D is unclear. This CDR3 has 16 amino acids. CDR1 SGHNT and CDR2 YYREEE come from the germline V gene (reference sequence). V lost 6 bases and J 7 bases, leaving 20 bases between the germline ends. The CDR3 coding sequence is TGTGCCAGCACTGTCCAAACGGGCCGCGGGAATTCACCCCTCCACTTT. It yields the protein CASTVQTGRGNSPLHF.

This sequence joins TRBV5-1 and TRBJ1-6, with a tentative D call TRBD1 (5 bases). The germline V gene encodes CDR1 SGHRS and CDR2 YFSETQ. The CDR3 loop spans 16 amino acids. V was trimmed by 0 bases and J by 14 bases, leaving 21 bases between them. The CDR3 is CASSLGGTADEWALHF. The CDR3 region has the DNA TGCGCCAGCAGCTTGGGCGGGACCGCCGATGAATGGGCCCTCCACTTT.

V and J are TRBV7-2 and TRBJ2-7; TRBD2 matches at 7 bases. J lost 3 bases, V lost 1 base, and 9 bases had no gene match. The CDR3 loop spans 16 amino acids. From germline, CDR1 is SGHTA and CDR2 FQGNSA. CDR3 sequence (DNA): TGTGCCAGCAGCTTAGTAGCTCGTGGCGGGGGCTACGAGCAGTACTTC. Translation gives CASSLVARGGGYEQYF.

Only a few counts were recorded for this clone. The chain uses TRBV19 and TRBJ1-1; a possible D gene is TRBD1 (6 bases). Trimming shortened V by 10 bases and J by 3 bases, and 15 bases separated the two germline ends. CDR1 is LNHDA, CDR2 SQIVND, per germline (reference sequence). CDR3 length: 13 amino acids. The CDR3: CAIGSGDDTEAFF. The CDR3 nucleotides read TGTGCCATCGGATCAGGGGACGACACTGAAGCTTTCTTT.

The chain is built from TRBV18 and TRBJ1-2; 12 bases fit TRBD1. CDR3 length: 17 residues. V lost 2 bases and J lost 6; bases outside the gene matches: 10. CDR1 and CDR2 from the germline V gene are KGHSH and LQKENI. CDR3 coding DNA: TGTGCCAGCTCACCAAACTCCGGGACAGGGGGCGGGAATGGCTACACCTTC. It codes for CASSPNSGTGGGNGYTF.

This clone has more than one count but fewer than ten. This chain uses TRBV2 with TRBJ1-6; 9 nucleotides match TRBD1. Germline assignment: CDR1 SNHLY and CDR2 FYNNEI. CDR3 length: 15 residues. V trimming: 5 bases; J trimming: 6 bases; junction bases outside the gene matches: 5. As DNA, the CDR3 is TGTGCCAGCAGTTTACAGGGGGCAGGTAATTCACCCCTCCACTTT. Its protein product is CASSLQGAGNSPLHF.

This chain connects TRBV5-1 to TRBJ1-1; 8 positions match TRBD1. The V and J ends lost 5 bases and 1 base, in that order; junction bases with no gene match: 16. This CDR3 has 18 residues. Germline V gives CDR1 SGHRS, CDR2 YFSETQ. For the CDR3, the DNA is TGCGCCAGCAGACAAATTCCGGCAGGGGGCGCAGGGAACACTGAAGCTTTCTTT. Amino acid sequence: CASRQIPAGGAGNTEAFF.

The chain uses TRBV4-1 and TRBJ2-1; tentative D call: TRBD2 (7 bases). Between the trimmed V and J ends, which lost 1 base and 9 bases, there was a span of 13 bases. Looked up from germline, CDR1 is MGHRA and CDR2 is YSYEKL. The CDR3 spans 14 residues. The CDR3 nucleotides are TGCGCCAGCAGCCAAGGGGCGGGGGCCGGTGAGCAGTTCTTC. Translated: CASSQGAGAGEQFF.

The rearrangement joins TRBV19 to TRBJ2-3; tentative D call: TRBD2 (6 bases). The length of the CDR3 is 14 residues. Per germline, CDR1 LNHDA and CDR2 SQIVND (reference sequence). The V end was cut by 6 bases, the J end by 2 bases, with 12 bases between. In nucleotides, the CDR3 is TGTGCCAGTAGACCGGGACTGCTCACAGATACGCAGTATTTT. It codes for CASRPGLLTDTQYF.

The chain combines TRBV9 with TRBJ1-1; D may be TRBD1 (5 bases). Germline assignment: CDR1 SGDLS and CDR2 YYNGEE. The length of the CDR3 is 15 residues. V gave up 6 bases and J gave up 0 bases, with 15 bases separating them. CDR3 sequence reads: CASMREEGMNTEAFF. The CDR3 region has the DNA TGTGCCAGCATGAGGGAGGAGGGGATGAACACTGAAGCTTTCTTT.

V is TRBV4-2 and J is TRBJ2-2, with 11 bases aligning to TRBD2. Germline loops: CDR1 LGHNA, CDR2 YNFKEQ. The ends lost 0 bases at V and 3 bases at J; junction bases unmatched: 6. CDR3 length: 18 amino acids. The CDR3 sequence: CASSQDPLAGGYTGELFF. DNA for the CDR3: TGTGCCAGCAGCCAAGACCCCCTAGCGGGGGGCTACACCGGGGAGCTGTTTTTT.

The chain links TRBV3-1 (or the pseudogene TRBV3-2) to TRBJ2-5, with D possibly matching TRBD1 (5 bases). The germline V and J ends were trimmed by 1 base and 2 bases, with 5 bases remaining between them. The CDR3 contains 13 residues. Per germline, CDR1 LGHDT and CDR2 YNNKEL (reference sequence). CDR3 DNA sequence: TGTGCCAGCAGCCAAGCAGGGCAAGAGACCCAGTACTTC. Amino acids: CASSQAGQETQYF.

The gene calls are TRBV10-3 and TRBJ2-1; TRBD2 aligns across 11 bases. J was trimmed by 8 bases and V by 1 base; bases with no gene match: 4. The CDR3 is 15 amino acids. Germline CDR1 and CDR2: ENHRY and SYGVKD. In DNA form, the CDR3 reads TGTGCCATCAGTGAGTTAGCGGGGGGGCAGGATGAGCAGTTCTTC. Protein sequence: CAISELAGGQDEQFF.

The chain links TRBV11-3 to TRBJ2-1; D not certain. The CDR3 consists of 17 residues. CDR1 and CDR2 (germline): SGHNT, YENEEA. V dropped 0 bases and J dropped 0 bases, with 12 bases sitting between them. The CDR3 DNA reads TGTGCCAGCAGCTTAGATTCCCCAATTAGCTCCTACAATGAGCAGTTCTTC. Protein: CASSLDSPISSYNEQFF.

Concerning this clone: The CDR3 does not close with the conserved phenylalanine or tryptophan, likely indicating a read error. Because the CDR3's place on the DNA is in doubt, the DNA is left out and the CDR3 is given as listed by TCRdb. The V and J genes are TRBV12-5 and TRBJ1-4. The CDR3 length is 9 residues, termini included. Germline V gene data show CDR1 as LGHNT and CDR2 as FRNRAP. CDR3 region: CASSGVGTS.

J is TRBJ1-1 and V is TRBV2; D possibly corresponds to TRBD1 (6 bases). V shed 4 bases and J shed 6 bases, with 12 bases lying between them. Germline CDR1 and CDR2: SNHLY and FYNNEI. The CDR3 consists of 13 residues. The CDR3 coding sequence is TGTGCCAGCAGTGTGCACAGGGACCCTGAAGCTTTCTTT. Translation gives CASSVHRDPEAFF.

The chain is built from TRBV6-1 and TRBJ1-1, with 10 bases identical to TRBD1. The CDR3 is 16 amino acids. The trim removed 4 bases at V and 3 bases at J, leaving 8 bases unmatched. Germline CDR1 MNHNS, CDR2 SASEGT. DNA of the CDR3: TGTGCCAGCAGTGCAGACAGGGGGCGCTGGGACACTGAAGCTTTCTTT. This translates into CASSADRGRWDTEAFF.

The chain uses TRBV29-1 and TRBJ2-7; D remains unclear. Trimming cost V 2 bases and J 6 bases, with 8 bases left between them. This CDR3 comprises 11 residues. Germline V gives CDR1 SQVTM, CDR2 ANQGSEA. In DNA form, the CDR3 reads TGCAGCGTTGAATGGGCCGGCGAGCAGTACTTC. As protein: CSVEWAGEQYF.

This clone was counted a few times. The chain uses TRBV5-8 and TRBJ2-2; 7 nucleotides align to TRBD1. CDR1 and CDR2 from the germline V gene are SGHTS and YDEGEE. This CDR3 has 14 amino acids. Germline trimming cut 1 base from V and 7 bases from J; bases unmatched to any gene: 4. In DNA, the CDR3 is TGTGCCAGCAGCTTGAAGGGGGCGATCGGGGAGCTGTTTTTT. Translation gives CASSLKGAIGELFF.

For the CDR3, the DNA is TGTGCCAGCAGTCCCTCAGCGGGAGAGACCCAGTACTTC. It encodes CASSPSAGETQYF. The chain couples TRBV12-3 or TRBV12-4 to TRBJ2-5, with D tentatively TRBD2 (6 bases). Deletions cut 5 bases from V and 4 bases from J, with 11 bases between. There are 13 residues in the CDR3.

The rearrangement links TRBV5-1 to TRBJ2-5; 7 bases are a match to TRBD2. The CDR3 runs 14 residues. Germline loops: CDR1 SGHRS, CDR2 YFSETQ. V was clipped by 3 bases and J by 5 bases; unmatched bases: 7. CDR3 coding DNA: TGCGCCAGCAGCTCCGCGGGGGTTGGGGAGACCCAGTACTTC. Translating it yields CASSSAGVGETQYF.

This rearrangement joins TRBV27 to TRBJ2-3; 9 positions agree with TRBD1. The length of the CDR3 is 14 residues. Germline trimming cut 6 bases from V and 5 bases from J; bases unmatched to any gene: 6. Germline V gene sequence: CDR1 MNHEY, CDR2 SMNVEV (reference sequence). In DNA, the CDR3 is TGTGCCAGCAGCCCGACAGGGGGTGGAGATACGCAGTATTTT. This translates into CASSPTGGGDTQYF.